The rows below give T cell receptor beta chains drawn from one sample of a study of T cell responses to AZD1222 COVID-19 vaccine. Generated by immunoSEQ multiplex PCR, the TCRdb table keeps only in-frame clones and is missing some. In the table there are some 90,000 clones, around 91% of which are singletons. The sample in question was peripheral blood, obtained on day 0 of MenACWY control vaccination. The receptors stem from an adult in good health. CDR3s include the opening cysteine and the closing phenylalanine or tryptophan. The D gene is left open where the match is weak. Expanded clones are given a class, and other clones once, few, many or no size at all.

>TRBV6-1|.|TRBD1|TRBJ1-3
CASSERDRGRSPYSGNTIYF
TGTGCCAGCAGTGAACGAGACAGGGGGCGATCCCCTTACTCTGGAAACACCATATATTTT
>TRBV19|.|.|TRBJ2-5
CASSVGETQYF
TGTGCCAGTAGTGTGGGGGAGACCCAGTACTTC
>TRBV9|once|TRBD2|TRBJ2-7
CASSPSGRSYEQYF
TGTGCCAGCAGCCCTAGCGGGAGATCCTACGAGCAGTACTTC
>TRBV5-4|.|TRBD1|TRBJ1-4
CASSSNTQGAEEKLFF
TGTGCCAGCAGCTCCAACACACAGGGGGCAGAAGAAAAACTGTTTTTT
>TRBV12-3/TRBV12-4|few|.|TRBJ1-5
CASSSGRRQPQHF
TGTGCCAGCAGTTCCGGGAGGCGTCAGCCCCAGCATTTT
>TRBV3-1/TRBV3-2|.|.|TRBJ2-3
CASRDTRGGRGDHTDTQYF
TGTGCCAGCAGGGACACGCGGGGAGGAAGGGGGGACCACACAGATACGCAGTATTTT
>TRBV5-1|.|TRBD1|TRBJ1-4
CASSLQGAGEKLFF
TGCGCCAGCAGCTTACAGGGGGCGGGGGAAAAACTGTTTTTT
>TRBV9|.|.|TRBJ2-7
CASSVSGTSLAEQYF
TGTGCCAGCAGCGTATCGGGGACTTCCTTAGCCGAGCAGTACTTC
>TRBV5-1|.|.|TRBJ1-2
CASSLATTLAKGYTF
TGCGCCAGCAGCTTGGCCACGACCCTCGCCAAAGGCTACACCTTC
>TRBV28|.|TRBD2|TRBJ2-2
CASSWTSGKGGGELFF
TGTGCCAGCAGTTGGACTAGCGGGAAAGGGGGCGGGGAGCTGTTTTTT
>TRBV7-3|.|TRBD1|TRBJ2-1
CASSSRGHGGNEQFF
TGTGCCAGCAGCAGCAGGGGGCATGGAGGGAATGAGCAGTTCTTC
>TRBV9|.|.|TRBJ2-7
CASAASSVSYEQYF
TGTGCCAGCGCCGCTTCTAGCGTCTCCTACGAGCAGTACTTC
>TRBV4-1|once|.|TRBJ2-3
CASKLTGSAADTQYF
TGCGCCAGCAAGCTGACAGGTTCGGCGGCAGATACGCAGTATTTT
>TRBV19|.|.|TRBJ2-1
CASRERGTNEQFF
TGTGCCAGTAGGGAAAGGGGGACCAATGAGCAGTTCTTC
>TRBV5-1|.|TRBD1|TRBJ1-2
CASSAGQGSGYTF
TGCGCCAGCAGCGCCGGACAGGGAAGTGGCTACACCTTC
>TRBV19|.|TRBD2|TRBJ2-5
CASRRGGMETQYF
TGTGCCAGTCGCCGGGGGGGGATGGAGACCCAGTACTTC
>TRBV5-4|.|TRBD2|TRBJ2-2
CASSHQGRAGELFF
TGTGCCAGCAGCCACCAAGGGAGGGCCGGGGAGCTGTTTTTT
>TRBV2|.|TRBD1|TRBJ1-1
CATRGGPLNTEAFF
TGTGCCACCAGGGGGGGACCACTGAACACTGAAGCTTTCTTT
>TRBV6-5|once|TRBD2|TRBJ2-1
CASRGSGGALNEQFF
TGTGCCAGCAGAGGAAGCGGGGGGGCTTTAAATGAGCAGTTCTTC
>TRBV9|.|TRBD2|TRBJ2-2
CASSVVGSSGGRTGELFF
TGTGCCAGCAGCGTAGTTGGGTCGAGCGGGGGGCGCACCGGGGAGCTGTTTTTT
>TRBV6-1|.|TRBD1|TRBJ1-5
CASSVDRGRVDQPQHF
TGTGCCAGCAGTGTCGACAGGGGGCGTGTGGATCAGCCCCAGCATTTT
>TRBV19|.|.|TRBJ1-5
CASSFGGTTGNQPQHF
TGTGCCAGTAGTTTTGGGGGTACCACAGGCAATCAGCCCCAGCATTTT
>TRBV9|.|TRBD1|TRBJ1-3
CASSRQGSSGNTIYF
TGTGCCAGCAGCAGACAGGGGAGCTCTGGAAACACCATATATTTT
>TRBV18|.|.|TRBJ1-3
CASSPPGSGSSPGNTIYF
TGTGCCAGCTCACCCCCTGGGAGTGGGTCCTCACCTGGAAACACCATATATTTT
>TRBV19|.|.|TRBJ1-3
CASNPGVLVSGNTIYF
TGTGCCAGCAACCCAGGGGTCCTCGTCTCTGGAAACACCATATATTTT
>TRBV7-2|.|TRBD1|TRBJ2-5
CASSALTGGGQETQYF
TGTGCCAGCAGCGCCCTGACAGGGGGCGGTCAAGAGACCCAGTACTTC
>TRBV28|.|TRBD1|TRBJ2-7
CASSPPGQGPEQYF
TGTGCCAGCAGCCCGCCGGGACAGGGGCCCGAGCAGTACTTC
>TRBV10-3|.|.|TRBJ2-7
CAISDSRSRGERFYEQYF
TGTGCCATCAGTGATTCGAGATCCCGTGGGGAACGATTCTACGAGCAGTACTTC
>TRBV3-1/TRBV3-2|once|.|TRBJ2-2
CASRTTLGELFF
TGTGCCAGCAGAACAACCCTGGGGGAGCTGTTTTTT
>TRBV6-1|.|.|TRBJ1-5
CASREGGGQPQHF
TGTGCCAGCAGGGAAGGAGGCGGTCAGCCCCAGCATTTT
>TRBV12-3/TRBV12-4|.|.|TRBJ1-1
CASSFGGPREAFF
TGTGCCAGCAGTTTTGGTGGACCGCGAGAAGCTTTCTTT
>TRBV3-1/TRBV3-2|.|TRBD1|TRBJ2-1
CASTPWGQNNEQFF
TGTGCCAGCACCCCCTGGGGACAGAACAATGAGCAGTTCTTC
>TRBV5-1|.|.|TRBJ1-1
CASSAGQQSTEAFF
TGCGCCAGCTCGGCCGGACAGCAAAGCACTGAAGCTTTCTTT
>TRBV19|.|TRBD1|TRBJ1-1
CASSIGGTGMNTEAFF
TGTGCCAGTAGTATAGGGGGGACAGGGATGAACACTGAAGCTTTCTTT
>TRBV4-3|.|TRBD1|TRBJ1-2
CASSQITGGRGYGYTF
TGCGCCAGCAGCCAGATAACAGGGGGCCGAGGCTATGGCTACACCTTC
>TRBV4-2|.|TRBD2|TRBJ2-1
CASSPSGGGDYNEQFF
TGTGCCAGCAGCCCATCCGGCGGGGGAGATTACAATGAGCAGTTCTTC
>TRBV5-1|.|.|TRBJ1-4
CASSLYTGATNEKLFF
TGCGCCAGCAGCTTGTATACAGGAGCAACTAATGAAAAACTGTTTTTT
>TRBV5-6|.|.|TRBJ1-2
CASSLGQIYNYGYTF
TGTGCCAGCAGCTTAGGACAGATATATAACTATGGCTACACCTTC
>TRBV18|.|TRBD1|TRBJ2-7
CASSPPGTVSYEQYF
TGTGCCAGCTCACCACCGGGGACAGTTTCCTACGAGCAGTACTTC
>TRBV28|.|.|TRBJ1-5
CASSISAGQGNQPQHF
TGTGCCAGCAGTATCTCGGCAGGGCAGGGCAATCAGCCCCAGCATTTT
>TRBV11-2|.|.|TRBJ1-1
CASSLGLGSAEAFF
TGTGCCAGCAGCTTAGGGTTAGGGTCGGCTGAAGCTTTCTTT
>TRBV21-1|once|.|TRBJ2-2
CASTTGSSGELFF
TGTGCCAGTACGACAGGGTCAAGCGGGGAGCTGTTTTTT
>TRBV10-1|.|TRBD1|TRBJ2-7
CASSERAGGTYEQYF
TGCGCCAGCAGTGAGAGGGCAGGGGGAACCTACGAGCAGTACTTC
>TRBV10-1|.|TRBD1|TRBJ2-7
CASSESGTGMNEQYF
TGCGCCAGCAGTGAGTCGGGGACAGGGATGAACGAGCAGTACTTC
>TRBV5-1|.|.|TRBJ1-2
CASSLEAGQGDGYTF
TGCGCCAGCAGCCTGGAGGCGGGTCAGGGTGATGGCTACACCTTC
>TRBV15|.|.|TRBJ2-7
CATSTSTANYEQYF
TGTGCCACCAGCACCTCGACAGCGAACTACGAGCAGTACTTC
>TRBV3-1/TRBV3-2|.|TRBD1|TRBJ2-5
CASSQGSPGGGQETQYF
TGTGCCAGCAGCCAAGGGTCGCCAGGGGGCGGCCAAGAGACCCAGTACTTC
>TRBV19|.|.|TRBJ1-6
CASSPGQENSPLHF
TGTGCCAGTAGTCCAGGACAAGAAAATTCACCCCTCCACTTT
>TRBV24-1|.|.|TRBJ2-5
CATSDLETQYF
TGTGCCACCAGTGATCTGGAGACCCAGTACTTC
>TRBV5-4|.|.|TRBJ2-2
CASRVSGAVTGELFF
TGTGCCAGCAGAGTGTCCGGGGCGGTCACCGGGGAGCTGTTTTTT
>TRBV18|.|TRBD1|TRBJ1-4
CASSPMAQGDEKLFF
TGTGCCAGCTCACCAATGGCGCAGGGGGATGAAAAACTGTTTTTT
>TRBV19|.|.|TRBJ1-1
CASSIVGDTEAFF
TGTGCCAGTAGTATAGTGGGAGACACTGAAGCTTTCTTT
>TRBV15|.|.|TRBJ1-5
CATSRGAFDPYSNQPQHF
TGTGCCACCAGCAGAGGGGCTTTCGATCCCTATAGCAATCAGCCCCAGCATTTT